What follows are 12 T cell receptor beta chains derived from one specimen sequenced in a study of T cells in women clearing cervical HPV infection. Here immunoSEQ multiplex PCR was the method, and the copy in TCRdb shows in-frame clones only, minus some. In total, the table holds some 37,000 clones. The specimen was blood buffy coat. These receptors were obtained from a woman aged 18 to 75 with a cervical HPV16 infection that either progressed to CIN3+ or cleared (not recorded which).

Details on this clone: The sequenced fragment ends 3 residues before the CDR3 boundary, so the rest is inferred from the germline J gene. The gene calls are TRBV11-2 and TRBJ2-7, with 10 positions matching TRBD1. Trimming cost V 1 base and J 5 bases; bases outside gene matches: 2. Per germline, CDR1 SGHAT and CDR2 FQNNGV. This CDR3 has 14 residues. CDR3 DNA (partial): TGTGCCAGCAGCTTAGCTGGGACAGGGGACGAG. Amino acids: CASSLAGTGDE. The entire CDR3 reads CASSLAGTGDEQYF.

On this clone: Sequencing ends 3 residues short of the CDR3 end; the germline J gene provides the rest. The chain recombines TRBV9 with TRBJ1-3; a weak D match, TRBD1 (6 bases). This CDR3 is 14 amino acids long. The germline CDR1 and CDR2 sequences are SGDLS and YYNGEE. V was pared by 3 bases and J by 1 base, with 8 bases between. CDR3 DNA (partial): TGTGCCAGCAGCGACACAGGGTCTGGAAACACC. Translated: CASSDTGSGNT. From start to end, the CDR3 is CASSDTGSGNTIYF.

Details on this clone: The read terminates 3 residues before the CDR3 end, so the remaining end is supplied by the germline J gene. The V and J genes are TRBV6-2 or TRBV6-3 and TRBJ1-5; D remains unclear. The germline CDR1 and CDR2 sequences are MNHEY and SVGEGT. Trimming removed 4 bases from V and 1 base from J, with 14 bases in between. The CDR3 covers 16 residues. The CDR3 loop is CASSSPYWYSNQPQHF. The CDR3 bases that were read are TGTGCCAGCAGTTCCCCGTACTGGTACAGCAATCAGCCC.

Comment on this clone: Read coverage stops 3 residues before the CDR3 terminus; the germline J gene supplies the remainder. The chain has TRBV12-3 or TRBV12-4 and TRBJ2-2; D ambiguous. V lost 8 bases, J lost 7 bases, and 14 bases lay in between. This CDR3 is built from 13 residues. CDR3 DNA (partial): TGTGCCAGCTTAGGGCGTGTTGGCGGGGAG. As protein: CASLGRVGGE. The whole CDR3 is CASLGRVGGELFF.

A remark on this clone: The CDR3 end is not reached by the read, which stops 3 residues before it; the germline J gene fills it in. The gene calls are TRBV9 and TRBJ2-3; D is uncertain. CDR1 and CDR2 (germline): SGDLS, YYNGEE. The CDR3 extends over 15 amino acids. Trimming took off 0 bases at V and 1 base at J, with 9 bases between the two ends. The sequenced part of the CDR3 DNA is TGTGCCAGCAGCGTAGAAGGTCGGGGCACAGATACG. Its translation is CASSVEGRGTDT. The entire CDR3 reads CASSVEGRGTDTQYF.

On this clone: The CDR3 goes on 3 residues after the read ends, and that part is filled in from the germline J gene. The chain couples TRBV28 to TRBJ1-1, with TRBD1 matching 8 bases. The CDR3 has 15 residues. J gave up 5 bases and V 5 bases, and 10 bases lay outside the gene matches. Germline-derived CDR1 and CDR2 are MDHEN and SYDVKM. The CDR3 reads CASSLPDRAKTEAFF. The CDR3 bases that were read are TGTGCCAGCAGTCTCCCGGACAGGGCAAAGACTGAA.

With regard to this clone: The read terminates 3 residues before the CDR3 end, so the remaining end is supplied by the germline J gene. J is TRBJ1-1 and V is TRBV5-1; TRBD1 aligns across 9 bases. The CDR3 contains 16 residues. Trimming at V came to 4 bases and at J to 4 bases, leaving 11 bases not matched to a gene. Germline V CDR1 and CDR2: SGHRS, YFSETQ. The sequenced CDR3 bases are TGCGCCAGCAGCCCCCGGCTTGGACAGGGGACCACTGAA. Amino acids: CASSPRLGQGTTE. The entire CDR3 is CASSPRLGQGTTEAFF.

With respect to this clone: The observed sequence ends 3 residues before the CDR3 terminus, with the missing tail filled in from the germline J gene. The genes are TRBV19 and TRBJ1-1, with TRBD1 identical over 7 bases. The germline V gene has CDR1 LNHDA and CDR2 SQIVND (reference sequence). This CDR3 spans 11 amino acids. The part of the CDR3 DNA that was read is TGTGCCAGTAGAGACAGGGTCGGT. Residues: CASRDRVG. The whole CDR3 protein reads CASRDRVGAFF.

Remarks on this clone: The read terminates 3 residues before the CDR3 end, so the remaining end is supplied by the germline J gene. The chain employs TRBV7-9 and TRBJ2-7; TRBD2 might be the D (5 bases). The CDR3 spans 14 residues. Looked up from germline, CDR1 is SEHNR and CDR2 is FQNEAQ (reference sequence). Trimming removed 1 base at V and 5 bases at J, with 12 bases between. CDR3 DNA (partial): TGTGCCAGCAGCTTAGAGACCGGGGTCGACGAG. Its translation: CASSLETGVDE. In full, the CDR3 is CASSLETGVDEQYF. The variable domain in full, completed from reference TRBV7-9 and TRBJ2-7, reads DTGVSQNPRHKITKRGQNVTFRCDPISEHNRLYWYRQTLGQGPEFLTYFQNEAQLEKSRLLSDRFSAERPKGSFSTLEIQRTEQGDSAMYLCASSLETGVDEQYFGPGTRLTVT.

Comment on this clone: The CDR3 extends 3 residues past the end of the read, so its final part is completed from the germline J gene. The chain combines TRBV5-4 with TRBJ2-1, with TRBD2 as a possible D gene (6 bases). Germline loops: CDR1 SGHNT, CDR2 YYREEE (reference sequence). V lost 4 bases and J lost 4, with 9 bases in between. This CDR3 spans 13 amino acids. The CDR3 protein is CASSAGNYNEQFF. The sequenced CDR3 bases are TGTGCCAGCAGCGCGGGGAATTACAATGAG.

As concerns this clone: The CDR3 end lies 3 residues beyond the end of the read and is filled in from the germline J gene. This sequence joins TRBV20-1 and TRBJ1-6; D is perhaps TRBD1 (5 bases). Trimming took off 7 bases at V and 8 bases at J, with 21 bases between the two ends. The CDR3 loop spans 15 amino acids. Germline CDR1 DFQATT, CDR2 SNEGSKA (reference sequence). CDR3 bases read: TGCAGTGTCTCGTCGGCAGGGTGGCTTGATTCACCC. Amino acids: CSVSSAGWLDSP. The CDR3 as a whole reads CSVSSAGWLDSPLHF.

Concerning this clone itself: The CDR3 end falls 3 residues outside the read, so it is completed with the germline J gene. The V gene is TRBV19, the J gene TRBJ1-1; D not certain. This CDR3 region has 14 residues. Germline-derived CDR1 and CDR2 are LNHDA and SQIVND (reference sequence). V was clipped by 5 bases and J by 1 base, with 11 bases between them. The CDR3 reads CASSWAVGNTEAFF. The CDR3 DNA, read in part, is TGTGCCAGTAGTTGGGCAGTTGGGAACACTGAA.